Listed here is a single TCR beta chain. Antigen unknown. This sample stems from a study of T cells after posttransplantation cyclophosphamide. Findings and limits, study-wide: Donor-recipient repertoire similarity was low at 1-2 months, rising over year one. Recipient CMV seropositivity and CMV reactivation strongly tracked TRB clonality.

Sequencing used immunoSEQ multiplex PCR; TCRdb keeps in-frame clones, though not all of them. The sample shows 7,000 to 8,500 clones, no singletons; the ten largest hold less than 55%. Busulfan-fludarabine conditioning, marrow transplant, and cyclophosphamide on days +3 and +4 were administered. The germline V gene encodes CDR1 SGHDN and CDR2 FVKESK. V was shortened by 2 bases and J by 5 bases, with 9 bases between the two germline ends. This CDR3 contains 14 residues. The chain combines TRBV14 with TRBJ1-4; the D is unclear. The sequencing here drew on PBMCs, taken after allogeneic stem cell transplant with posttransplant cyclophosphamide. This sequence was found in a male patient between 50 and 60 years old who received an allogeneic stem cell transplant from an unrelated donor, was CMV-positive, and had acute GVHD only. T cells may partly derive from the graft donor. CDR3 DNA: TGTGCCAGCAGCCAAAACCGAGGGAATGAAAAACTGTTTTTT. It yields the protein CASSQNRGNEKLFF.